The 21 T cell receptor beta chains presented below share a single source sample, sequenced in a study of T cells in Graves' hyperthyroidism and ophthalmopathy. The investigators amplified TCR beta CDR3 regions from RNA transcripts. Initially, a first-round RT-PCR of the TCR CDR3 employed the HTBI primer set. TCRdb reanalysed the multiplex PCR reads using MiXCR and keeps one entry per CDR3 protein. Altogether hundreds of thousands of distinct CDR3 sequences are present, around 20% being singletons, with the ten largest covering roughly 30%. Source material: blood. The receptors were sampled from a man between 25 and 39 years old with Graves' ophthalmopathy.

This clonotype appeared many times. The J gene is TRBJ2-5, the V gene TRBV28; D gene unclear. The V and J ends lost 1 base and 2 bases respectively, with 8 bases between them. This CDR3 has 14 amino acids. Germline V gives CDR1 MDHEN, CDR2 SYDVKM. This chain's CDR3 is CASSLFGAQETQYF. In DNA, the CDR3 is TGTGCCAGCAGTTTATTCGGTGCTCAAGAGACCCAGTACTTC.

About this clonotype: A much larger clone sits a single nucleotide away, making a read error possible. Given the absence of the conserved phenylalanine or tryptophan at the CDR3 end, a read error is likely. This chain links TRBV7-2 with TRBJ2-1, with unresolved D. Trimming took off 0 bases at V and 3 bases at J, with 12 bases between the two ends. The CDR3 sequence is 16 residues long. Germline CDR1 reads SGHTA; CDR2 reads FQGNSA. CDR3: CASSLAFRRVYNEQFL. Here the CDR3 DNA reads TGTGCCAGCAGCTTAGCGTTTAGACGGGTCTACAATGAGCAGTTCCTC.

The J gene is TRBJ1-5, the V gene TRBV12-3 or TRBV12-4; the D is unclear. V was trimmed by 6 bases and J by 4 bases, leaving 10 bases between them. This CDR3 is built from 13 residues. CDR3 bases: TGTGCCAGCAGGAGGAAAGGGAATCAGCCCCAGCATTTT. Translation gives CASRRKGNQPQHF.

This clonotype was seen only a few times. V is TRBV6-5 and J is TRBJ1-4; maybe TRBD1 (5 bases). The CDR3 has 15 residues. Germline CDR1 MNHEY, CDR2 SVGAGI. Trimming took 2 bases from V and 8 from J, leaving 15 bases between them. The CDR3 loop reads CASSYLTAGMEKLFF. The CDR3 nucleotides read TGTGCCAGCAGTTACCTGACAGCCGGGATGGAAAAACTGTTTTTT.

This chain joins TRBV5-1 and TRBJ2-1; the D is unclear. Trimming removed 0 bases at V and 0 bases at J, with 10 bases between. The CDR3 covers 16 residues. The V gene's germline CDR1 is SGHRS and CDR2 YFSETQ. CDR3 nucleotides: TGCGCCAGCAGCTTGGGGGATAGTTACTCCTACAATGAGCAGTTCTTC. Protein: CASSLGDSYSYNEQFF. The variable domain in full, with the rest retrieved from reference TRBV5-1 and TRBJ2-1, is KAGVTQTPRYLIKTRGQQVTLSCSPISGHRSVSWYQQTPGQGLQFLFEYFSETQRNKGNFPGRFSGRQFSNSRSEMNVSTLELGDSALYLCASSLGDSYSYNEQFFGPGTRLTVL.

This clonotype has a handful of counts. The V and J genes are TRBV12-3 or TRBV12-4 and TRBJ2-1; the match to TRBD2 covers 8 bases. Unmatched junction bases numbered 16, after V lost 5 bases and J lost 10 bases. The CDR3 has 16 residues. The CDR3 sequence is CASSPTSGRRSGEQFF. As DNA, the CDR3 is TGTGCCAGCAGTCCCACTAGCGGTCGCAGATCGGGAGAGCAGTTCTTC.

This clonotype showed up just a few times. The V gene is TRBV10-1, the J gene TRBJ1-5; the D gene is possibly TRBD1 (6 bases). This CDR3 contains 13 residues. Trimming removed 6 bases from V and 9 bases from J, with 15 bases in between. Germline CDR1 and CDR2: WNHNN and SYGVQD (reference sequence). CDR3 DNA: TGCGCCAGCAGCGCTCCAGGGGATCGGCCCCAGCATTTT. It is translated as CASSAPGDRPQHF.

The V call is TRBV7-2, the J call TRBJ1-1; D is unresolved. Per germline, CDR1 SGHTA and CDR2 FQGNSA. The CDR3 spans 15 residues. The V end lost 3 bases, the J end lost 0 bases, and 11 bases lay between the germline ends. The DNA of the CDR3 is TGTGCCAGCAGCTTTTTTCCTGGGATGAACACTGAAGCTTTCTTT. It codes for CASSFFPGMNTEAFF.

The V and J genes are TRBV4-3 and TRBJ2-2; 11 nucleotides line up with TRBD2. Per germline, CDR1 LGHNA and CDR2 YSLEER. The CDR3 is 17 residues long. V dropped 5 bases and J dropped 7; count of bases not matched to a gene: 12. DNA of the CDR3: TGCGCCAGCAGCTACACCCTGGGACTAGCGGATTACGGGGAGCTGTTTTTT. Translated: CASSYTLGLADYGELFF.

This clonotype was detected ten times or more. The chain has TRBV28 and TRBJ2-3; a weak D match, TRBD1 (5 bases). Germline V gene sequence: CDR1 MDHEN, CDR2 SYDVKM. This CDR3 has 22 amino acids. The V and J ends lost 2 bases and 2 bases respectively, with 32 bases between them. CDR3 residues: CASSLKTQGPILIGPYTDTQYF. In DNA, the CDR3 is TGTGCCAGCAGTTTAAAGACCCAGGGCCCAATTTTGATAGGGCCGTACACAGATACGCAGTATTTT.

This clonotype was seen at least ten times. The chain joins TRBV27 to TRBJ2-5, with D maybe TRBD1 (6 bases). The CDR3 is 15 amino acids. V was shortened by 1 base and J by 4 bases, with 13 bases between the two germline ends. Germline assignment: CDR1 MNHEY and CDR2 SMNVEV (reference sequence). In DNA, the CDR3 is TGTGCCAGCAGTTTATTCTCGACAGGAGTAGAGACCCAGTACTTC. It is translated as CASSLFSTGVETQYF.

This clonotype occurred many times. This chain connects TRBV2 to TRBJ1-1, with D perhaps TRBD1 (5 bases). Germline V gives CDR1 SNHLY, CDR2 FYNNEI. The CDR3 sequence is 12 residues long. Trimming cost V 8 bases and J 7 bases, with 14 bases left between them. The CDR3 DNA reads TGTGCCAGCCAGGGATCCCACATTGAAGCTTTCTTT. Protein product: CASQGSHIEAFF.

V gene TRBV11-3 combines with J gene TRBJ2-7, with D perhaps matching TRBD2 (5 bases). CDR1 and CDR2 (germline): SGHNT, YENEEA. CDR3 length: 16 residues. V was shortened by 1 base and J by 2 bases, with 15 bases between the two germline ends. The CDR3 region has the DNA TGTGCCAGCAGCTTAGCTCAGGTTGGGAGCACCTACGAGCAGTACTTC. Its translation is CASSLAQVGSTYEQYF.

This chain uses TRBV4-1 with TRBJ1-2; D may be TRBD1 (5 bases). V was clipped by 3 bases and J by 0 bases, with 11 bases between them. This CDR3 contains 15 residues. CDR1 is MGHRA, CDR2 YSYEKL, per germline. CDR3 sequence reads: CASSQLRDPNYGYTF. CDR3 nucleotide sequence: TGCGCCAGCAGCCAGCTCAGGGACCCTAACTATGGCTACACCTTC.

The V call is TRBV10-3, the J call TRBJ2-1; 10 bases agree with TRBD1. The CDR3 contains 14 residues. CDR1 ENHRY and CDR2 SYGVKD come from the germline V gene. Losses at the gene ends were 10 bases for V and 2 bases for J; bases not matched to a gene: 5. CDR3 residues: CATTDRGTYNEQFF. CDR3 nucleotide sequence: TGTGCCACAACGGACAGGGGGACCTACAATGAGCAGTTCTTC.

CDR3 loop: CASSRTSGMGSSYNEQFF. The CDR3 DNA reads as TGTGCCAGCAGCAGGACTAGCGGGATGGGAAGCTCCTACAATGAGCAGTTCTTC. The chain joins TRBV6-1 to TRBJ2-1, with 12 bases lining up with TRBD2. The V gene's germline CDR1 is MNHNS and CDR2 SASEGT. V lost 6 bases, J lost 0 bases, and 9 bases stayed unmatched. The CDR3 covers 18 residues.

This clonotype was seen a few times. This chain joins TRBV30 and TRBJ1-2, with a weak D call TRBD1 (6 bases). V lost 2 bases and J lost 6, with 13 bases in between. This CDR3 has 13 residues. Germline V lookup: CDR1 GTSNPN, CDR2 SVGIG (reference sequence). Here the CDR3 DNA reads TGTGCCTGGAGTCGGCAGGGGCTAAATGGCTACACCTTC. This sequence encodes CAWSRQGLNGYTF.

At least ten counts were recorded for this clonotype. J is TRBJ1-5 and V is TRBV7-8, with unresolved D. Germline V gene lookup returns CDR1 SGHVS and CDR2 FQNEAQ. CDR3 length: 13 residues. Trimming took 1 base from V and 3 from J, leaving 4 bases between them. CDR3 in DNA: TGTGCCAGCAGCTTAGACTACAATCAGCCCCAGCATTTT. It encodes CASSLDYNQPQHF.

CDR3 DNA sequence: TGTGCCAGCAGCAGGGGATGGAACACCGGGGAGCTGTTTTTT. Translated: CASSRGWNTGELFF. The chain links TRBV11-3 to TRBJ2-2; TRBD1 might be the D (5 bases). The ends were cut back, 5 bases at V and 1 base at J, with 8 bases in the middle. This CDR3 region has 14 residues. Looked up from germline, CDR1 is SGHNT and CDR2 is YENEEA.

This clonotype was recorded a few times. V and J are TRBV6-2 or TRBV6-3 and TRBJ1-1; 7 positions match TRBD1. The CDR3 length is 16 residues. V trimming: 5 bases; J trimming: 6 bases; junction bases outside the gene matches: 15. Germline lookup yields CDR1 MNHEY and CDR2 SVGEGT. CDR3 bases: TGTGCCAGCAGTGCCGCGGCGATACTCGGGACAGCTGAAGCTTTCTTT. This gives the protein CASSAAAILGTAEAFF.

Many counts were recorded for this clonotype. The V gene is TRBV30, the J gene TRBJ2-5; 7 nucleotides match TRBD2. The CDR3 sequence is 15 residues long. The V segment lost 0 bases and the J segment 3 bases; nucleotides outside the gene matches: 7. Germline-derived CDR1 and CDR2 are GTSNPN and SVGIG (reference sequence). The CDR3 loop reads CAWSVRGRGEETQYF. CDR3 coding DNA: TGTGCCTGGAGTGTACGGGGTCGGGGGGAAGAGACCCAGTACTTC.